This T cell receptor beta chain was profiled in a study of blood T cells in healthy people across ages. Background on the study: Template switching caught about one barcoded beta molecule for each two T cells.

This clonotype was seen a handful of times. A second PCR of 7 to 11 cycles used a sample-barcoded 5' primer and a J-beta primer mix. A single record per CDR3 protein comes from TCRdb applying MiXCR to the 5' RACE reads. The data hold 590,000 or so distinct CDR3 sequences, with approximately 30% observed a single time. The CDR3 contains 18 residues. From germline, CDR1 is MNHEY and CDR2 SVGEGT. J was trimmed by 2 bases and V by 3 bases; bases with no gene match: 12. The chain links TRBV6-2 or TRBV6-3 to TRBJ2-1; 8 bases are shared with TRBD2. The receptor comes from a woman older than 75 in good health. The sequenced material came from blood. CDR3 sequence: CASSYQVMQRGPYNEQFF. The CDR3 DNA reads TGTGCCAGCAGTTATCAGGTGATGCAGCGGGGGCCCTACAATGAGCAGTTCTTC.